The 16 T cell receptor beta chains reported below all come from one sample, sequenced in a study of identical twins. One entry per CDR3 protein, called by TCRdb with MiXCR from the 5' RACE reads. This table holds hundreds of thousands of distinct CDR3 sequences, over 5% found once. Sequencing was carried out using naive T cells sorted from blood. Receptor source: a man aged 18-30 years in good health.

This clonotype has more than one count but fewer than ten. The chain recombines TRBV7-6 with TRBJ2-1; D call uncertain. CDR1 is SGHVS and CDR2 is FNYEAQ in the germline V gene. V was clipped by 2 bases and J by 6 bases, with 20 bases between them. The CDR3 runs 17 residues. The CDR3 region has the DNA TGTGCCAGCAGCTTAACCCCCGCTGGGTTTGCAATCAATGAGCAGTTCTTC. Translation gives CASSLTPAGFAINEQFF. The full variable domain, rest sourced from reference TRBV7-6 and TRBJ2-1, is GAGVSQSPRYKVTKRGQDVALRCDPISGHVSLYWYRQALGQGPEFLTYFNYEAQQDKSGLPNDRFSAERPEGSISTLTIQRTEQRDSAMYRCASSLTPAGFAINEQFFGPGTRLTVL.

The rearrangement joins TRBV10-3 to TRBJ2-1, with 9 positions matching TRBD1. Germline trimming cut 6 bases from V and 7 bases from J; bases unmatched to any gene: 19. Germline values: CDR1 ENHRY, CDR2 SYGVKD. The CDR3 has 18 residues. CDR3 in DNA: TGTGCCATCAGCCCGGGACAGGGCATCGGAAGTCGTGGGAATGAGCAGTTCTTC. Amino acids: CAISPGQGIGSRGNEQFF.

This clonotype occurred many times. The chain carries TRBV28 and TRBJ2-3; a weak D match, TRBD1 (5 bases). Germline loops: CDR1 MDHEN, CDR2 SYDVKM. The CDR3 is made up of 16 amino acids. V was cut by 6 bases and J by 3 bases, with 19 bases left in between. CDR3 amino acids: CASRLRSQGVTDTQYF. CDR3 DNA: TGTGCCAGCAGGTTACGATCCCAGGGCGTTACAGATACGCAGTATTTT.

In its sample, this clonotype was seen many times. This chain uses TRBV3-1 with TRBJ2-5; tentative D call: TRBD2 (5 bases). The CDR3 has 13 amino acids. Trimming left V 3 bases short and J 5 bases short, with 10 bases between. Germline V gene sequence: CDR1 LGHDT, CDR2 YNNKEL (reference sequence). The CDR3 nucleotides are TGTGCCAGCAGCCACTCACGGAGGGAGACCCAGTACTTC. Its protein product is CASSHSRRETQYF.

This chain links TRBV7-9 with TRBJ2-3, with D maybe TRBD1 (6 bases). The CDR3 has 17 residues. Germline loops: CDR1 SEHNR, CDR2 FQNEAQ (reference sequence). Trimming pared 7 bases from V and 0 bases from J, leaving 20 bases between. CDR3 amino acids: CASTMGRQAVSTDTQYF. CDR3 bases: TGTGCCAGCACCATGGGACGACAGGCAGTGAGCACAGATACGCAGTATTTT.

This clonotype was observed many times. The chain links TRBV6-2 or TRBV6-3 to TRBJ2-1; possible D gene TRBD2, 7 bases. The CDR3 covers 13 residues. V dropped 7 bases and J dropped 7 bases, with 14 bases sitting between them. Germline V gives CDR1 MNHEY, CDR2 SVGEGT. CDR3 sequence reads: CASKPKGGNEQFF. The DNA for the CDR3 is TGTGCCAGCAAGCCCAAGGGGGGGAATGAGCAGTTCTTC.

This clonotype has a handful of counts. This chain links TRBV5-1 with TRBJ1-1, with unresolved D. The CDR3 sequence is 15 residues long. V was clipped by 0 bases and J by 1 base, with 10 bases between them. Germline CDR1 reads SGHRS; CDR2 reads YFSETQ. CDR3 residues: CASSLAVLRNTEAFF. CDR3 in DNA: TGCGCCAGCAGCTTGGCCGTTTTGAGGAACACTGAAGCTTTCTTT. Based on the CDR3 plus reference TRBV5-1 and TRBJ1-1, the full variable domain is KAGVTQTPRYLIKTRGQQVTLSCSPISGHRSVSWYQQTPGQGLQFLFEYFSETQRNKGNFPGRFSGRQFSNSRSEMNVSTLELGDSALYLCASSLAVLRNTEAFFGQGTRLTVV.

The chain has TRBV3-1 and TRBJ2-1; TRBD2 matches 8 bases. With V trimmed by 2 bases and J by 4 bases, 4 bases remained unmatched. Germline CDR1 and CDR2: LGHDT and YNNKEL (reference sequence). This CDR3 spans 15 amino acids. CDR3 amino acids: CASSQYSGVYNEQFF. CDR3 in DNA: TGTGCCAGCAGCCAATATAGCGGGGTATACAATGAGCAGTTCTTC.

At least ten counts were recorded for this clonotype. The chain employs TRBV24-1 and TRBJ2-1; 8 nucleotides agree with TRBD2. Per germline, CDR1 KGHDR and CDR2 SFDVKD. The CDR3 runs 15 residues. The V and J ends lost 2 bases and 8 bases, in that order; junction bases with no gene match: 7. The CDR3 reads CATSDYGTSLDEQFF. The CDR3 DNA sequence: TGTGCCACCAGTGATTACGGGACTAGTCTCGATGAGCAGTTCTTC.

The chain employs TRBV12-3 or TRBV12-4 and TRBJ1-2, with a tentative D call TRBD1 (6 bases). V was shortened by 5 bases and J by 8 bases, with 18 bases between the two germline ends. This CDR3 has 14 residues. CDR3 sequence (DNA): TGTGCCAGCAGTCCACAGGGAAGGTCGTCAGGCTACACCTTC. This translates into CASSPQGRSSGYTF.

This chain links TRBV20-1 with TRBJ1-5; no clear D gene. There are 14 residues in the CDR3. The V end lost 4 bases, the J end lost 5 bases, and 15 bases lay between the germline ends. Germline V CDR1 and CDR2: DFQATT, SNEGSKA (reference sequence). The CDR3 here is CSAINQDRDQPQHF. DNA of the CDR3: TGCAGTGCTATCAATCAGGACCGCGATCAGCCCCAGCATTTT.

This clonotype showed up just a few times. V usage is TRBV25-1 and J usage is TRBJ2-7; D perhaps matches TRBD1 (6 bases). The V gene's germline CDR1 is MGHDK and CDR2 SYGVNS. Trimming took off 2 bases at V and 9 bases at J, with 17 bases between the two ends. The CDR3 is 14 residues long. The CDR3 DNA reads TGTGCCAGCAGTGAAGTGGGCAGGGGTGGTTCGCAGTACTTC. Translation: CASSEVGRGGSQYF.

This clonotype was observed at least ten times. The DNA for the CDR3 is TGTGCCAGCAGGAGTAGAAGGGCAACTAATGAAAAACTGTTTTTT. Its protein is CASRSRRATNEKLFF. V usage is TRBV6-1 and J usage is TRBJ1-4, with unresolved D. The germline V gene encodes CDR1 MNHNS and CDR2 SASEGT. This CDR3 has 15 residues. V lost 6 bases and J 0 bases, leaving 11 bases between the germline ends.

In this sample, this clonotype turned up many times. The rearrangement uses TRBV24-1 and TRBJ2-1; D is undetermined. This CDR3 comprises 15 residues. CDR1 is KGHDR and CDR2 is SFDVKD in the germline V gene. V lost 3 bases and J 7 bases, leaving 15 bases between the germline ends. The CDR3 protein is CATSDETLERNEQFF. For the CDR3, the DNA is TGTGCCACCAGTGATGAGACGCTAGAGAGGAATGAGCAGTTCTTC.

The rearrangement joins TRBV29-1 to TRBJ2-5, with 7 bases lining up with TRBD1. The V gene's germline CDR1 is SQVTM and CDR2 ANQGSEA. The CDR3 has 13 amino acids. J gave up 1 base and V 7 bases, and 6 bases lay outside the gene matches. The CDR3 region has the DNA TGCAGCGCACCCGGGGACAGCCAAGAGACCCAGTACTTC. Protein product: CSAPGDSQETQYF. Looking up the rest from reference TRBV29-1 and TRBJ2-5 gives the full variable domain: SAVISQKPSRDICQRGTSLTIQCQVDSQVTMMFWYRQQPGQSLTLIATANQGSEATYESGFVIDKFPISRPNLTFSTLTVSNMSPEDSSIYLCSAPGDSQETQYFGPGTRLLVL.

The genes are TRBV25-1 and TRBJ2-1; D not resolved. The V gene lost 3 bases and the J gene lost 6 bases, with 15 bases spanning the gap. This CDR3 region has 15 residues. Germline-derived CDR1 and CDR2 are MGHDK and SYGVNS. The CDR3, as DNA: TGTGCCAGCAGTGAGGGTAGATCGCCCTCCAATGAGCAGTTCTTC. This translates into CASSEGRSPSNEQFF.